Listed below are T cell receptor beta chains from one sample, sequenced in a study of regulatory T cells in long-lasting Graves disease. TCRdb reprocessed the multiplex PCR reads with MiXCR, giving one entry per CDR3 protein. The sample holds roughly 510,000 distinct CDR3 sequences, about 16% seen once. The sample also formed part of further work on T cells in Graves' hyperthyroidism and ophthalmopathy.

The source was peripheral blood mononuclear cells (PBMCs), collected at new diagnosis, from a patient treated with antithyroid drugs. These receptors were collected from a man between 18 and 29 years old with Graves disease. The CDR3 runs from the conserved cysteine through the conserved F or W. The D gene is left open where the match is weak. For some rows the clone size is stated as once, few or many, or as a class when expanded; others skip it.

few	.	TRBJ2-5	14	TRBV6-1	TGTGCCAGCACTCCTAGGGAACTACAAGAGACCCAGTACTTC	CASTPRELQETQYF
many	.	TRBJ2-2	16	TRBV11-1	TGTGCCAGCAGCCCAGTCGGGCAGGGGAAAACCGGGGAGCTGTTTTTT	CASSPVGQGKTGELFF
many	TRBD1	TRBJ1-1	15	TRBV20-1	TGCAGTGCTAGAGCCTTGGGACAGGGGCACGTTGAAGCTTTCTTT	CSARALGQGHVEAFF
.	.	TRBJ2-1	16	TRBV19	TGTGCCAGTAGTATCCCCCTTTGGTACTCCTACAATGAGCAGTTCTTC	CASSIPLWYSYNEQFF
.	TRBD2	TRBJ2-3	16	TRBV10-1	TGCGCCAGCAGTCCGGGACTAGCGGGAGAAAAAGATACGCAGTATTTT	CASSPGLAGEKDTQYF
.	TRBD1	TRBJ2-7	14	TRBV3-1	TGTGCCAGCAGCCAAGGACAGGGGATAAACGAGCAGTACTTC	CASSQGQGINEQYF
few	TRBD2	TRBJ2-5	14	TRBV11-2	TGCGCCAGCAGCGGCGGGAGTGTACAAGAGACCCAGTACTTC	CASSGGSVQETQYF
few	.	TRBJ1-2	12	TRBV6-1	TGTGCCACCTCCCAGGGGAGATATGGCTACACCTTC	CATSQGRYGYTF
.	.	TRBJ1-1	14	TRBV20-1	TGCAGTGCCTCGGAGGTAGGGCTGGGGACTGAAGCTTTCTTT	CSASEVGLGTEAFF
.	.	TRBJ1-5	13	TRBV19	TGTGCCAGTAGCACGAGGATGGATCAGCCCCAGCATTTT	CASSTRMDQPQHF
few	TRBD1	TRBJ1-4	14	TRBV5-5	TGTGCCAGCAGTACGGACAGGATAAATGAAAAACTGTTTTTT	CASSTDRINEKLFF
.	.	TRBJ1-4	15	TRBV12-3/TRBV12-4	TGTGCCAGCAGTTTGGGGGGGGTTAAAGGAGAAAAACTGTTTTTT	CASSLGGVKGEKLFF
.	TRBD1	TRBJ2-1	14	TRBV3-1	TGTGCCAGCAGCCAGAGCGACAGGGTTGGGGAGCAGTTCTTC	CASSQSDRVGEQFF
many	TRBD1	TRBJ1-5	16	TRBV6-5	TGTGCCAGCAGTTACCGCGCGCCCGGGACAGGAGGGCCCCAGCATTTT	CASSYRAPGTGGPQHF
many	.	TRBJ2-1	17	TRBV3-1	TGTGCCAGCAGCCAAGATCAGGAGACACCCAAATACAATGAGCAGTTCTTC	CASSQDQETPKYNEQFF
.	TRBD1	TRBJ2-5	15	TRBV18	TGTGCCAGCTCATCGGGACAGGGCTATCAAGAGACCCAGTACTTC	CASSSGQGYQETQYF
.	.	TRBJ2-7	15	TRBV7-3	TGTGCCAGCAGCCCCATGGGGGGGGGCGACTACGAGCAGTACTTC	CASSPMGGGDYEQYF
.	TRBD2	TRBJ2-1	16	TRBV18	TGTGCCAGCTCACTACAGCGGGAGGGATCCTACAATGAGCAGTTCTTC	CASSLQREGSYNEQFF
many	TRBD1	TRBJ1-5	16	TRBV18	TGTGCCAGCTCACCAGTAGGGACAGGGAATGGGCAGCCCCAGCATTTT	CASSPVGTGNGQPQHF
many	TRBD2	TRBJ2-3	13	TRBV28	TGTGCCAGCAGTTTTTCGGGACTAGTTAGTCCGTATTTT	CASSFSGLVSPYF
many	.	TRBJ2-1	13	TRBV6-1	TGTGCCAGCAGTGAACTGCGGCGTAATGAGCAGTTCTTC	CASSELRRNEQFF
many	TRBD1	TRBJ1-1	15	TRBV18	TGTGCCAGCTCAGCTTGGACAGGTGAGGGGACTGAAGCTTTCTTT	CASSAWTGEGTEAFF
many	.	TRBJ2-7	13	TRBV12-3/TRBV12-4	TGTGCCAGCCAGGCCGGCCAAGGTGGCGAGCAGTACTTC	CASQAGQGGEQYF
few	TRBD1	TRBJ1-2	13	TRBV20-1	TGCAGTGCTAGAGGAGGGACAGGGACTGGCTACACCTTC	CSARGGTGTGYTF
many	TRBD2	TRBJ2-1	16	TRBV18	TGTGCCAGCTCACCATCAGTAGCGGGAGTATTTAATGAGCAGTTCTTC	CASSPSVAGVFNEQFF
few	TRBD1	TRBJ2-1	16	TRBV25-1	TGTGCCAGCAGTGACCCGACAGGGGGGGCCTACAATGAGCAGTTCTTC	CASSDPTGGAYNEQFF
many	TRBD1	TRBJ2-7	16	TRBV7-8	TGTGCCAGCAGCCCCCCGCGACGGGACAGAACCTACGAGCAGTACTTC	CASSPPRRDRTYEQYF
.	.	TRBJ2-7	15	TRBV5-1	TGCGCCAGCAGCCGGGGCCGGGACTTAGACAACGAGCAGTACTTC	CASSRGRDLDNEQYF
many	.	TRBJ1-2	14	TRBV27	TGTGCCAGCAGCCCGACGACCCCTTACTATGGCTACACCTTC	CASSPTTPYYGYTF
many	.	TRBJ1-2	16	TRBV6-5	TGTGCCAGCAGTTACACCTTGAGAGGGTCCAACTATGGCTACACCTTC	CASSYTLRGSNYGYTF
many	TRBD1	TRBJ2-3	15	TRBV11-2	TGTGCCAGCAGTCCCTCGAGGGGGCGTTCAGATACGCAGTATTTT	CASSPSRGRSDTQYF
many	.	TRBJ2-7	15	TRBV7-8	TGTGCCAGCAGCCCCCACCCGCAAGGTTCGTACGAGCAGTACTTC	CASSPHPQGSYEQYF
many	.	TRBJ2-1	14	TRBV6-2/TRBV6-3	TGTGCCAGCAGTTCAACAGGGTTTTACAATGAGCAGTTCTTC	CASSSTGFYNEQFF
many	TRBD2	TRBJ2-1	14	TRBV20-1	TGCAGTGCTAGAAGGTCTAGCGGGAGAAGCGAGCAGTTCTTC	CSARRSSGRSEQFF
few	TRBD2	TRBJ2-7	13	TRBV20-1	TGCAGTGCTAGAACTAGCGGGAGGAAAGAGCAGTACTTC	CSARTSGRKEQYF
.	TRBD2	TRBJ2-1	17	TRBV4-2	TGTGCCAGCAGCCAAGAGGGACTAGCGGGAGGGTGGAATGAGCAGTTCTTC	CASSQEGLAGGWNEQFF
few	TRBD1	TRBJ1-2	14	TRBV30	TGTGCCTGGATTGGAGGGGGCCATAACTATGGCTACACCTTC	CAWIGGGHNYGYTF